This TCR beta chain is from a study of blood T cell repertoires in COVID-19. Study-wide background: Sources were T cells, B-cell-depleted T cells, or PBMCs; the material itself was cDNA or gDNA.

The age range of participants was about 18 to 90 years, with residence in about two dozen US areas. The trim removed 4 bases at V and 4 bases at J, leaving 8 bases unmatched. CDR1 and CDR2 from the germline V gene are MDHEN and SYDVKM. The CDR3 length is 17 residues. Profiled with immunoSEQ multiplex PCR; TCRdb holds only in-frame clones, not every one. The data hold over 150,000 clones, with around 83% observed a single time. This chain uses TRBV28 with TRBJ2-7; 15 bases are shared with TRBD2. The sequence came from a man in his forties or fifties who had recovered from COVID-19. The sequenced sample was PBMCs or T cells enriched from blood (not recorded which). CDR3 bases: TGTGCCAGCAGTTGGGGGACTAGCGGGAGGCGTAATTACGAGCAGTACTTC. Protein sequence: CASSWGTSGRRNYEQYF.